This TCR beta chain was identified in a study of T cells in women clearing cervical HPV infection (dated by TCRdb to between 2018 and 2020). For context, the study as a whole: The cases were 20 to 30 women with histologically confirmed HPV16-related CIN3 or worse, and 2 of those women had invasive cancers. The 20 to 25 controls were women who cleared a single incident HPV16 infection within 12 months without developing precancer or cancer. Case blood was taken at the visit when the lesion was first identified, whereas control blood was taken when infection was no longer detected. Among cases, blood sampling occurred a median of roughly 150 days after lesion detection, with an interquartile range of roughly 85 to 220 days. HLA typing was available for only a few women, so HLA type could not be excluded as a confounder. The exploratory proof-of-principle case-control study was nested within the Guanacaste HPV Natural History Study in Costa Rica and compared TCR repertoires across cervical HPV16 outcomes. Cases and controls were matched on age within five years and on year of sample collection. Cases had a median age of around 34 years compared with 37 to 40 for controls, and baseline characteristics showed no significant differences between the groups. In the parent cohort, 9,000 to 13,000 women aged 18 or older were enrolled in Guanacaste, Costa Rica, during about 1992 to 1994 and were followed for six to seven years. Quality controls consisted of five blinded duplicates per group, for a total of about 60 samples made up of roughly 50 participants and ten or so replicates.

TCR beta CDR3 regions were amplified by multiplex PCR using the immunoSEQ assay from an average of roughly 1,100 ng genomic DNA per sample. The assay corrected primer bias using a complete synthetic TCR repertoire to establish an amplification baseline. The amplicons were sequenced using the Illumina platform. The published analysis was carried out like this. Error correction of the sequences involved clustering with frequency ratios plus a modified nearest-neighbor algorithm, after which the sequences were analyzed in the immunoSEQ Analyzer using IMGT gene definitions. At each rarefaction depth, TCR richness and evenness were averaged across 20 rarefaction repeats, and samples with fewer sequences than that depth were excluded. Wilcoxon rank sum tests with FDR correction were used to compare relative abundances of V, D and J genes between the groups. An intraclass correlation of around 96% for TCR richness and an average of about 82% across approximately 63 gene segments were obtained from the blinded duplicates. TCRdb's version of the immuneACCESS table is confined to in-frame rearrangements and falls short of the full clone set. An unresolved V gene accounts for under half of the shortfall where checked; the remainder is of unknown origin. Clone size and the V and J calls come from that table; the DNA yielded D and trimming. In this sample's table one finds about 24,000 clones. The top ten clonotypes cover about 5.7% of the sample.

Every participant had a single incident cervical HPV16 infection, and women with prevalent HPV16 infections were excluded. Cervical HPV DNA was detected by MY09/MY11 PCR and genotyped by dot-blot hybridization. Around 15 mL of heparinized blood were centrifuged, and the buffy coat was aliquoted, frozen at -30°C, then stored at -80°C. QIAGEN kits were used to extract genomic DNA from buffy coat specimens. Points on this clone: Its antigen target is currently unknown. The read finishes 3 residues shy of the CDR3 end, and the germline J gene is used to complete it.

CDR1 is given as SNHLY and CDR2 as FYNNEI, both from the germline V gene. From its cysteine to its phenylalanine, the CDR3 spans 14 amino acids. The CDR3 was read in part: 33 bases, with the frame set at base 1. What the work shows at the level of the full study, not this receptor alone: Because the number of T cells per sample was unknown, the richness differences could reflect varying T-cell content rather than repertoire biology. Lower TRBV6-7 relative abundance was observed in cases than in controls (approximately 0.1% versus 0.16%; Bonferroni P = 0.0008). Because of the cross-sectional design, the study could not determine whether the associations came before infection or resulted from infection, and neither effector/memory subsets nor HPV-specific T cells were isolated. Across sequencing depths, CIN3+ cases showed significantly higher TCR repertoire richness than controls, but evenness did not differ between the groups. Cases were distinguished from controls with an estimated AUC of approximately 0.79 by random forest classifiers combining richness and V gene abundances.

The specimen was blood buffy coat. This receptor was taken from a woman aged 18-69 years with a cervical HPV16 infection that either progressed to CIN3+ or cleared (not recorded which). The chain couples TRBV2 to TRBJ1-2, with the D gene not clear enough to name. The CDR3 DNA, read in part, is TGTGCCAGCAGTGATTGGCATCTCTCCAATGAC. Translation gives CASSDWHLSND. The entire CDR3 protein is CASSDWHLSNDYTF.